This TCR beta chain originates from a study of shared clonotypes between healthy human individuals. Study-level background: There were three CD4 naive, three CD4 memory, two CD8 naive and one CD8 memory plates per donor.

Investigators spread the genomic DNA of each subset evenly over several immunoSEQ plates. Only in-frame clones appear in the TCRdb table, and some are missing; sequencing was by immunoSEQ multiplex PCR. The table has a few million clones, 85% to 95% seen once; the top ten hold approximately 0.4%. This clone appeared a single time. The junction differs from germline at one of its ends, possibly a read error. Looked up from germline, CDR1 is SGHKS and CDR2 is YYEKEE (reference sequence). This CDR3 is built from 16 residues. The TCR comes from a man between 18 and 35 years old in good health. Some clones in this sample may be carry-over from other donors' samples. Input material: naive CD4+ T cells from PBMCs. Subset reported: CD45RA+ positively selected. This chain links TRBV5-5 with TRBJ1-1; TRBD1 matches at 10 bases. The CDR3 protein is CASSQGQGSSNTEAFF. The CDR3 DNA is TGCGCCAGCAGCCAGGGACAGGGGTCGTCGAACACTGAAGCTTTCTTT.